These 17 T cell receptor beta chains came from one sample sequenced in a study of shared clonotypes between healthy human individuals. Only in-frame clones appear in the TCRdb table, and some are missing; sequencing was by immunoSEQ multiplex PCR. The sample holds about 380,000 clones; 90% to 97% are singletons and the top ten take around 0.32%. Source material: memory CD8+ T cells sorted from blood. Subset reported: CD45RO+ cells pooled with CCR7-negative TemRA cells. These receptors all come from a young man in good health.

This rearrangement joins TRBV18 to TRBJ2-3, with a possible D match to TRBD1 (5 bases). CDR1 is KGHSH, CDR2 LQKENI, per germline. Trimming pared 3 bases from V and 3 bases from J, leaving 16 bases between. The CDR3 runs to 16 residues. The CDR3: CASSPQGRRLTDTQYF. CDR3 nucleotides: TGTGCCAGCTCACCCCAGGGCCGTAGGTTGACAGATACGCAGTATTTT.

The chain is built from TRBV2 and TRBJ2-3; 8 bases fit TRBD2. The CDR3 sequence is 14 residues long. Per the germline V gene, CDR1 is SNHLY and CDR2 is FYNNEI. The ends lost 3 bases at V and 5 bases at J; junction bases unmatched: 4. CDR3 residues: CASSDQREIDTQYF. The CDR3 DNA reads TGTGCCAGCAGTGACCAGCGGGAGATAGATACGCAGTATTTT. The whole variable domain, filled in from reference TRBV2 and TRBJ2-3, reads EPEVTQTPSHQVTQMGQEVILRCVPISNHLYFYWYRQILGQKVEFLVSFYNNEISEKSEIFDDQFSVERPDGSNFTLKIRSTKLEDSAMYFCASSDQREIDTQYFGPGTRLTVL.

The J gene is TRBJ1-3, the V gene TRBV7-8; D unresolved. V shed 5 bases and J shed 1 base, with 9 bases lying between them. From germline, CDR1 is SGHVS and CDR2 FQNEAQ. This CDR3 is built from 14 residues. As DNA, the CDR3 is TGTGCCAGCAGCCCAAAACCTTCTGGAAACACCATATATTTT. This translates into CASSPKPSGNTIYF.

The chain uses TRBV5-4 and TRBJ2-2, with a tentative D call TRBD1 (5 bases). Trimming stripped 0 bases from V and 1 base from J, with 7 bases between. This CDR3 spans 15 amino acids. Germline V CDR1 and CDR2: SGHNT, YYREEE (reference sequence). The CDR3, as DNA: TGTGCCAGCAGCTTGGACCAGGGGAACACCGGGGAGCTGTTTTTT. Its translation: CASSLDQGNTGELFF.

The chain carries TRBV5-4 and TRBJ2-3; D might be TRBD2 (6 bases). The germline V gene has CDR1 SGHNT and CDR2 YYREEE (reference sequence). Trimming cost V 0 bases and J 6 bases, with 11 bases left between them. This CDR3 is built from 14 residues. The CDR3 is CASSLALRGDTQYF. The CDR3 DNA is TGTGCCAGCAGCTTGGCCCTTCGGGGGGATACGCAGTATTTT.

J is TRBJ1-4 and V is TRBV28; a weak D match, TRBD1 (5 bases). This CDR3 comprises 15 residues. The V gene lost 5 bases and the J gene lost 4 bases, with 14 bases spanning the gap. CDR1 is MDHEN, CDR2 SYDVKM, per germline. The CDR3 region is CASSTRDGGNEKLFF. The DNA for the CDR3 is TGTGCCAGCAGTACCCGGGACGGAGGTAATGAAAAACTGTTTTTT.

V is TRBV30 and J is TRBJ2-7; D is possibly TRBD1 or TRBD2 (6 bases each). The ends were cut back, 0 bases at V and 5 bases at J, with 14 bases in the middle. In germline, CDR1 is GTSNPN, CDR2 SVGIG (reference sequence). CDR3 length: 14 amino acids. The CDR3 DNA reads TGTGCCTGGAGTGTAATCGGGGGCGCGGACGAGCAGTACTTC. It codes for CAWSVIGGADEQYF. Full variable domain (remainder filled in from reference TRBV30 and TRBJ2-7): SQTIHQWPATLVQPVGSPLSLECTVEGTSNPNLYWYRQAAGRGLQLLFYSVGIGQISSEVPQNLSASRPQDRQFILSSKKLLLSDSGFYLCAWSVIGGADEQYFGPGTRLTVT.

The rearrangement uses TRBV2 and TRBJ2-1; 8 positions match TRBD2. With V trimmed by 6 bases and J by 0 bases, 4 bases remained unmatched. CDR1 SNHLY and CDR2 FYNNEI come from the germline V gene. This CDR3 spans 15 amino acids. CDR3 in amino acids: CASRPSGGSYNEQFF. DNA of the CDR3: TGTGCCAGCAGACCAAGCGGGGGCTCCTACAATGAGCAGTTCTTC.

The chain joins TRBV10-1 to TRBJ2-2; 7 positions match TRBD1. Unmatched junction bases numbered 9, after V lost 6 bases and J lost 5 bases. Germline lookup yields CDR1 WNHNN and CDR2 SYGVQD (reference sequence). The CDR3 runs to 15 residues. For the CDR3, the DNA is TGCGCCAGCAGCAAGGGGACAGCCCCTACCGGGGAGCTGTTTTTT. This translates into CASSKGTAPTGELFF.

V usage is TRBV6-1 and J usage is TRBJ1-1; a weak D match, TRBD1 (5 bases). The germline V gene has CDR1 MNHNS and CDR2 SASEGT. V was pared by 3 bases and J by 4 bases, with 12 bases between. CDR3 length equals 14 residues. In DNA form, the CDR3 reads TGTGCCAGCAGTGAGGGGCGGAGGGCCACTGAAGCTTTCTTT. Translating it yields CASSEGRRATEAFF.

The chain employs TRBV6-5 and TRBJ1-1; D uncertain. Trimming took off 2 bases at V and 5 bases at J, with 6 bases between the two ends. Germline loops: CDR1 MNHEY, CDR2 SVGAGI. This CDR3 has 12 amino acids. CDR3 amino acids: CASSYGRTEAFF. The CDR3 DNA reads as TGTGCCAGCAGTTACGGACGAACTGAAGCTTTCTTT.

V is TRBV14 and J is TRBJ2-7; D remains unclear. Germline V gives CDR1 SGHDN, CDR2 FVKESK. The V and J ends lost 6 bases and 0 bases respectively, with 9 bases between them. The CDR3 is 13 amino acids. The CDR3 sequence: CASRDGYSYEQYF. CDR3 DNA sequence: TGTGCCAGCAGAGACGGTTACTCCTACGAGCAGTACTTC. The full variable domain, with the rest looked up from reference TRBV14 and TRBJ2-7, is EAGVTQFPSHSVIEKGQTVTLRCDPISGHDNLYWYRRVMGKEIKFLLHFVKESKQDESGMPNNRFLAERTGGTYSTLKVQPAELEDSGVYFCASRDGYSYEQYFGPGTRLTVT.

This chain links TRBV2 with TRBJ2-1; 10 bases agree with TRBD2. V shed 3 bases and J 4 bases; nucleotides not matched to a gene: 6. CDR3 size: 16 residues. CDR1 is SNHLY and CDR2 is FYNNEI in the germline V gene. As DNA, the CDR3 is TGTGCCAGCAGTGAGATACTAGCGGGAAAGTACAATGAGCAGTTCTTC. Translating gives CASSEILAGKYNEQFF. The full variable domain, its missing parts supplied by reference TRBV2 and TRBJ2-1, is EPEVTQTPSHQVTQMGQEVILRCVPISNHLYFYWYRQILGQKVEFLVSFYNNEISEKSEIFDDQFSVERPDGSNFTLKIRSTKLEDSAMYFCASSEILAGKYNEQFFGPGTRLTVL.

The chain is built from TRBV2 and TRBJ2-7; D perhaps matches TRBD2 (6 bases). There are 14 residues in the CDR3. Germline assignment: CDR1 SNHLY and CDR2 FYNNEI. V was clipped by 6 bases and J by 0 bases, with 12 bases between them. CDR3 sequence: CASRNLASSYEQYF. CDR3 in DNA: TGTGCCAGCAGAAACCTAGCGTCCTCCTACGAGCAGTACTTC.

The V call is TRBV28, the J call TRBJ2-4; TRBD1 aligns across 9 bases. The CDR3 sequence is 17 residues long. The trim removed 7 bases at V and 7 bases at J, leaving 17 bases unmatched. Germline V gene lookup returns CDR1 MDHEN and CDR2 SYDVKM. CDR3 amino acids: CASTRSGTGLGSNIQYF. CDR3 sequence (DNA): TGTGCCAGCACCCGGTCCGGGACAGGGCTGGGGAGCAACATTCAGTACTTC.

This clone appeared once. J is TRBJ2-5 and V is TRBV4-2; no reliable D call. Trimming removed 1 base from V and 7 bases from J, with 10 bases in between. CDR3 length equals 13 residues. The germline CDR1 and CDR2 sequences are LGHNA and YNFKEQ. In nucleotides, the CDR3 is TGTGCCAGCAGCCAAGGCATACGGGCGACCCAGTACTTC. Translating it yields CASSQGIRATQYF.

A single count supports this clone. V usage is TRBV14 and J usage is TRBJ1-5; D is ambiguous. The CDR3 length is 13 residues. Germline V gives CDR1 SGHDN, CDR2 FVKESK. The germline V and J ends were trimmed by 3 bases and 9 bases, with 12 bases remaining between them. The CDR3 reads CASSQGPRGPQHF. In DNA form, the CDR3 reads TGTGCCAGCAGCCAGGGTCCCCGGGGGCCCCAGCATTTT.